Listed below are T cell receptor beta chains from one sample, sequenced in a study of cytomegalovirus exposure and HLA in healthy donors. Clones were sequenced by immunoSEQ multiplex PCR, and TCRdb holds only the in-frame ones, with some missing. Among 110,000 to 150,000 clones, 80% to 85% were seen once, and the ten largest hold around 1.3%. Source material: PBMCs. These receptors were obtained from a female donor in good health and CMV-seronegative. The CDR3 runs from the conserved cysteine through the conserved F or W. D genes are given only for firm matches.

TRBV20-1	TRBJ2-7	NA	TGCAGTGCTGGCCTTGAGCAGTACTTC	CSAGLEQYF
TRBV10-2	TRBJ1-5	TRBD1	TGCGCCAGCAGATCCTTGGACGGACAGGGTTTACAGCCCCAGCATTTT	CASRSLDGQGLQPQHF
TRBV5-6	TRBJ2-1	TRBD1	TGTGCCAGCAGCTTGAGGGCAGGGGGTGGGAATGAGCAGTTCTTC	CASSLRAGGGNEQFF
TRBV5-1	TRBJ1-2	NA	TGCGCCAGCAGCTTAGCCCTTTTGACGGAGAACTATGGCTACACCTTC	CASSLALLTENYGYTF
TRBV5-1	TRBJ2-5	TRBD1	TGCGCCAGCAGCTTGGGAGCGGGACAGGGCTTCGAGACCCAGTACTTC	CASSLGAGQGFETQYF
TRBV14	TRBJ1-4	NA	TGTGCCAGCAGCCCCCAGGAATCAACTAATGAAAAACTGTTTTTT	CASSPQESTNEKLFF
TRBV5-6	TRBJ2-7	TRBD1	TGTGCCAGCAGCCTGACCGGGACAGAGGTCTACGAGCAGTACTTC	CASSLTGTEVYEQYF
TRBV19	TRBJ2-7	TRBD2	TGTGCCAGTAGTATGGGGCTAGCGGGGTACGAGCAGTACTTC	CASSMGLAGYEQYF
TRBV4-1	TRBJ1-6	NA	TGCGCCAGCAGCCAAGAACGGGGGAGCGAAATCCACTTT	CASSQERGSEIHF
TRBV18	TRBJ1-3	NA	TGTGCCAGCTCACCAGGGGCCGACTCTGGAAACACCATATATTTT	CASSPGADSGNTIYF
TRBV13	TRBJ2-3	NA	TGTGCCAGCAGCCAGCTCCTGGGGCCCTGGGAGGAAGATACGCAGTATTTT	CASSQLLGPWEEDTQYF
TRBV7-9	TRBJ2-7	NA	TGTGCCAGCAGCCCCGTATACGAGCAGTACTTC	CASSPVYEQYF
TRBV11-2	TRBJ1-2	TRBD1	TGTGCCAGCAGCTCACAGGGGGGCGGCTACACCTTC	CASSSQGGGYTF
TRBV29-1	TRBJ2-5	TRBD2	TGCAGCGTCAGCGGGAATCTTCAAGAGACCCAGTACTTC	CSVSGNLQETQYF